This T cell receptor beta chain was profiled in a study of blood T cell repertoires in COVID-19. Background on the study: The analysed material was cDNA or gDNA that came from T cells, B-cell-depleted T cells, or PBMCs.

Methods used by the authors: Amplification from reference gene primers served as the basis for estimated nucleated cell counts. The protocol was immunoSEQ multiplex PCR, while the TCRdb copy is restricted to in-frame clones and leaves out a portion. The DNA was the basis for D and trimming; V, J and clone size are from that table. The repertoire holds hundreds of thousands of clones, with more than 80% as singletons. Sequencing was carried out using PBMCs or T cells enriched from blood (not recorded which). The TCR comes from a man younger than 45 who had recovered from COVID-19.

In DNA form, the CDR3 reads TGTGCCAGCAGCACTGAGAGAATACGGGAGGGCCTGTTCTTC. Protein: CASSTERIREGLFF. The chain uses TRBV5-4 and TRBJ2-1, with TRBD2 matching over 8 bases. The length of the CDR3 is 14 residues. Germline V gene lookup returns CDR1 SGHNT and CDR2 YYREEE (reference sequence). V trimming: 4 bases; J trimming: 15 bases; junction bases outside the gene matches: 15. Supplemented by reference TRBV5-4 and TRBJ2-1, the full variable domain reads ETGVTQSPTHLIKTRGQQVTLRCSSQSGHNTVSWYQQALGQGPQFIFQYYREEENGRGNFPPRFSGLQFPNYSSELNVNALELDDSALYLCASSTERIREGLFFGPGTRLTVL.